This T cell receptor (beta chain) was observed in a study of control samples from healthy donors and cancer patients. The CDR3 is 15 residues long. Germline assignment: CDR1 SGHVS and CDR2 FQNEAQ. The V gene end was trimmed by 5 bases and the J gene end by 5 bases; junction bases not matched to a gene: 5. Sequenced by immunoSEQ multiplex PCR; TCRdb stores in-frame clones only, minus some. Among about 71,000 clones listed, under 90% were seen once. The chain links TRBV7-8 to TRBJ2-3; TRBD2 matches at 12 bases. The receptor's source is a man between 60 and 75 years old with lung cancer. Material: PBMCs. The CDR3 region has the DNA TGTGCCAGCAGCCCGACTAGCGGGGGCCAAGATACGCAGTATTTT. This gives the protein CASSPTSGGQDTQYF. The full variable domain, rest sourced from reference TRBV7-8 and TRBJ2-3, is GAGVSQSPRYKVAKRGQDVALRCDPISGHVSLFWYQQALGQGPEFLTYFQNEAQLDKSGLPSDRFFAERPEGSVSTLKIQRTQQEDSAVYLCASSPTSGGQDTQYFGPGTRLTVL.